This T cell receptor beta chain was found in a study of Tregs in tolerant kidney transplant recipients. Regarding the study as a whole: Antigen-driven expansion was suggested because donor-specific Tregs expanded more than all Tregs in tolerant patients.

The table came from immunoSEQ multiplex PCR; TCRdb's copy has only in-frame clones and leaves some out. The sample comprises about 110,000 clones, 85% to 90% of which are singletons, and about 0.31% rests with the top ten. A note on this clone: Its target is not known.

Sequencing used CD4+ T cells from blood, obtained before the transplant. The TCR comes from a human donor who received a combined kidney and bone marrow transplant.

CDR3 loop: CASRGGGSGRANEQFF. The DNA of the CDR3 is TGTGCCAGCAGAGGGGGGGGGAGCGGTCGGGCCAATGAGCAGTTCTTC. V usage is TRBV7-2 and J usage is TRBJ2-1, with D possibly TRBD2 on 7 matching bases. CDR3 size: 16 residues. CDR1 is SGHTA and CDR2 is FQGNSA in the germline V gene. Deletions cut 6 bases from V and 6 bases from J, with 21 bases between. Variable domain in full (rest from reference TRBV7-2 and TRBJ2-1): GAGVSQSPSNKVTEKGKDVELRCDPISGHTALYWYRQSLGQGLEFLIYFQGNSAPDKSGLPSDRFSAERTGGSVSTLTIQRTQQEDSAVYLCASRGGGSGRANEQFFGPGTRLTVL.